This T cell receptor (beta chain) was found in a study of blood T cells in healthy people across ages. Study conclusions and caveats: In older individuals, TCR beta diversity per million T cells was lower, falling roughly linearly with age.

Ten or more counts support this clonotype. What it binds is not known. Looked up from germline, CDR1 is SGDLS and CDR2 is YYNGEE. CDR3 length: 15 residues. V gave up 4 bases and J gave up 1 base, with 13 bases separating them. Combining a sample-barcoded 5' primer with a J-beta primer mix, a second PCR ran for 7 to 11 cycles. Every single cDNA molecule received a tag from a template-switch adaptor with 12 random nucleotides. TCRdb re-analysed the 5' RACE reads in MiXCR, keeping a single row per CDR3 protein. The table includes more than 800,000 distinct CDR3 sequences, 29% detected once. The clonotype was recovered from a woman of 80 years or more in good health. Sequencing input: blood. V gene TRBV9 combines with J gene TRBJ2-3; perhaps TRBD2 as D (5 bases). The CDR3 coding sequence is TGTGCCAGCAGCCCCATCGAGGGCCGCACAGATACGCAGTATTTT. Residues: CASSPIEGRTDTQYF.